The rows below give T cell receptor beta chains drawn from one sample of a study of breast tumors, draining lymph nodes, adjacent tissues. TCRdb analysed the multiplex PCR reads with MiXCR anew, one entry per CDR3 protein. The data hold under 85,000 distinct CDR3 sequences, with roughly 19% observed a single time. The sample consisted of axillary lymph node tissue. These receptors all come from a female donor with breast cancer. Some clones in this sample may be carry-over from other donors' samples. Each CDR3 is given with its conserved first and last residue. The order of the fields is J gene, V gene, D gene, clone size, CDR3 protein, CDR3 DNA. A D gene is named only where the DNA matches it firmly. Clone size is shown for a subset of rows, as once, few, many or a class of expanded clone.

J: TRBJ2-3
V: TRBV7-8
D: -
size: -
CDR3: CASSESATSLADSQYF
DNA: TGTGCCAGCAGTGAAAGCGCTACCTCTCTGGCAGATTCGCAGTACTTT

J: TRBJ2-2
V: TRBV4-1
D: -
size: -
CDR3: CASSQDPGTLGGGAVF
DNA: TGCGCCAGCAGCCAAGATCCGGGTACTTTAGGGGGGGGAGCTGTTTTT

J: TRBJ2-1
V: TRBV5-1
D: TRBD1
size: many
CDR3: CASSLGDWTGGKLINEQFF
DNA: TGCGCCAGCAGCTTAGGGGACTGGACAGGGGGCAAATTGATAAATGAGCAGTTCTTC

J: TRBJ2-3
V: TRBV20-1
D: TRBD2
size: many
CDR3: CSALTSGTTDTQYF
DNA: TGCAGTGCTTTGACTAGCGGAACCACAGATACGCAGTATTTT

J: TRBJ2-5
V: TRBV15
D: -
size: many
CDR3: CATSRDQQQETQYF
DNA: TGTGCCACCAGCAGAGATCAGCAGCAAGAGACCCAGTACTTC

J: TRBJ1-3
V: TRBV6-2/TRBV6-3
D: -
size: many
CDR3: CASRRGGGNTIYF
DNA: TGTGCCAGCAGACGAGGGGGAGGAAACACCATATATTTT

J: TRBJ1-3
V: TRBV30
D: -
size: few
CDR3: CAWSVGLAGNTIYF
DNA: TGTGCCTGGAGTGTTGGTTTGGCTGGAAACACCATATATTTT

J: TRBJ2-3
V: TRBV7-8
D: -
size: many
CDR3: CASKGLSGTDTQYF
DNA: TGTGCCAGCAAGGGGTTAAGTGGTACAGATACGCAGTATTTT

J: TRBJ2-2
V: TRBV11-1
D: TRBD1
size: many
CDR3: CASSPVRLAGQGSDTGELFF
DNA: TGTGCCAGCAGCCCTGTTAGGTTGGCGGGACAGGGGTCTGACACCGGGGAGCTGTTTTTT

J: TRBJ1-3
V: TRBV7-3
D: -
size: many
CDR3: CAGSSGSGNTIYF
DNA: TGTGCCGGCAGCTCGGGTTCTGGAAACACCATATATTTT

J: TRBJ2-7
V: TRBV2
D: TRBD2
size: many
CDR3: CASSGGTTYYEQYF
DNA: TGTGCCAGCAGTGGAGGGACTACTTATTACGAGCAGTACTTC

J: TRBJ2-7
V: TRBV20-1
D: -
size: many
CDR3: CSATPERALGEQYF
DNA: TGCAGTGCTACCCCCGAGAGGGCTTTGGGCGAGCAGTACTTC

J: TRBJ2-1
V: TRBV5-1
D: -
size: many
CDR3: CASSADPKYNEQFF
DNA: TGCGCCAGCAGCGCCGACCCTAAATACAATGAGCAGTTCTTC

J: TRBJ2-7
V: TRBV30
D: TRBD2
size: few
CDR3: CAWTSGTSGPYEQYF
DNA: TGTGCCTGGACTAGCGGGACTAGCGGACCCTACGAGCAGTACTTC

J: TRBJ2-1
V: TRBV18
D: TRBD2
size: few
CDR3: CASSRREGPNEQFF
DNA: TGTGCCAGCTCACGCCGGGAGGGCCCAAATGAGCAGTTCTTC

J: TRBJ1-2
V: TRBV20-1
D: -
size: many
CDR3: CSARLGYTF
DNA: TGCAGTGCTAGACTTGGCTACACCTTC

J: TRBJ2-7
V: TRBV7-9
D: TRBD1
size: many
CDR3: CASSSTPTGSATYEQYF
DNA: TGTGCCAGCAGCTCAACACCGACAGGGTCAGCAACCTACGAGCAGTACTTC

J: TRBJ1-2
V: TRBV15
D: -
size: many
CDR3: CATSRGAPNYGYTF
DNA: TGTGCCACCAGCAGAGGAGCACCCAACTATGGCTACACCTTC

J: TRBJ2-1
V: TRBV3-1
D: TRBD2
size: -
CDR3: CASSLSGTSGWTNEQFF
DNA: TGTGCCAGCAGCCTGTCCGGGACTAGCGGTTGGACCAATGAGCAGTTCTTC

J: TRBJ2-1
V: TRBV27
D: TRBD1
size: -
CDR3: CASSLDRTLGNEQFF
DNA: TGTGCCAGCAGTTTGGACAGGACCTTGGGGAATGAGCAGTTCTTC

J: TRBJ2-3
V: TRBV27
D: TRBD2
size: few
CDR3: CATPGWREGPDTQYF
DNA: TGTGCCACCCCCGGGTGGCGGGAGGGCCCTGATACGCAGTATTTT

J: TRBJ1-6
V: TRBV20-1
D: TRBD1
size: many
CDR3: CSAPRGGQATIHSPLHF
DNA: TGCAGTGCCCCACGAGGGGGCCAGGCTACAATCCATTCACCCCTCCACTTT

J: TRBJ2-5
V: TRBV28
D: -
size: -
CDR3: CASSPQGGGLKETQYF
DNA: TGTGCCAGCAGTCCACAAGGCGGTGGGCTAAAAGAGACCCAGTACTTC

J: TRBJ2-7
V: TRBV2
D: -
size: many
CDR3: CASSEMAVSYEQYF
DNA: TGTGCCAGCAGTGAAATGGCAGTCTCCTACGAGCAGTACTTC

J: TRBJ2-7
V: TRBV5-1
D: TRBD1
size: many
CDR3: CASSRDRHYEQYF
DNA: TGCGCCAGCAGCCGGGACAGACACTACGAGCAGTACTTC

J: TRBJ2-3
V: TRBV4-3
D: -
size: many
CDR3: CASSQDATLTRTDTQYF
DNA: TGCGCCAGCAGCCAAGATGCGACTCTCACTCGCACAGATACGCAGTATTTT

J: TRBJ2-1
V: TRBV28
D: TRBD2
size: -
CDR3: CASSLIAGANNEQFF
DNA: TGTGCCAGCAGTTTAATAGCGGGAGCAAACAATGAGCAGTTCTTC

J: TRBJ2-7
V: TRBV28
D: TRBD1
size: -
CDR3: CASSPTGVRFYEQYF
DNA: TGTGCCAGCAGTCCAACAGGGGTCCGCTTCTACGAGCAGTACTTC

J: TRBJ1-4
V: TRBV7-8
D: -
size: many
CDR3: CASSFGGFNEKLFF
DNA: TGTGCCAGCAGCTTTGGGGGGTTTAATGAAAAACTGTTTTTT

J: TRBJ1-2
V: TRBV7-2
D: TRBD1
size: many
CDR3: CASTSGAGGGYGYTF
DNA: TGTGCCAGCACCTCGGGGGCAGGGGGCGGCTATGGCTACACCTTC

J: TRBJ2-3
V: TRBV2
D: TRBD2
size: many
CDR3: CASSLTSGRVDTQYF
DNA: TGTGCCAGCAGTTTGACTAGCGGGAGAGTCGATACGCAGTATTTT

J: TRBJ2-3
V: TRBV7-2
D: TRBD2
size: many
CDR3: CASSRRLAGGTDTQYF
DNA: TGTGCCAGCAGTCGAAGACTAGCGGGAGGCACAGATACGCAGTATTTT

J: TRBJ1-2
V: TRBV9
D: -
size: many
CDR3: CASSLRQTPNYGYTF
DNA: TGTGCCAGCAGCCTAAGACAGACCCCTAACTATGGCTACACCTTC

J: TRBJ1-5
V: TRBV4-1
D: -
size: many
CDR3: CASSPGGNRNQPQHF
DNA: TGCGCCAGCAGCCCAGGTGGGAATCGAAATCAGCCCCAGCATTTT

J: TRBJ2-5
V: TRBV5-6
D: TRBD1
size: many
CDR3: CASSFSRGQETQYF
DNA: TGTGCCAGCAGCTTCAGCAGGGGGCAAGAGACCCAGTACTTC

J: TRBJ1-2
V: TRBV2
D: -
size: many
CDR3: CASSEATWGRGYTF
DNA: TGTGCCAGCAGTGAAGCAACCTGGGGTCGCGGCTACACCTTC

J: TRBJ1-2
V: TRBV9
D: -
size: many
CDR3: CASSVGDYGYTF
DNA: TGTGCCAGCAGCGTAGGAGACTATGGCTACACCTTC

J: TRBJ1-4
V: TRBV6-5
D: TRBD1
size: many
CDR3: CASSRGTVNEKLFF
DNA: TGTGCCAGCAGTAGAGGGACAGTAAATGAAAAACTGTTTTTT

J: TRBJ1-5
V: TRBV20-1
D: -
size: -
CDR3: CSVGRGGNSNQPQHF
DNA: TGCAGTGTGGGGAGGGGAGGGAATAGCAATCAGCCCCAGCATTTT

J: TRBJ2-5
V: TRBV7-6
D: TRBD2
size: -
CDR3: CASSRTSGLQETQYF
DNA: TGTGCCAGCAGCCGGACTAGCGGGCTACAAGAGACCCAGTACTTC

J: TRBJ1-4
V: TRBV4-1
D: TRBD1
size: few
CDR3: CASSQEQGSVATNEKLFF
DNA: TGCGCCAGCAGCCAAGAACAGGGGAGTGTTGCAACTAATGAAAAACTGTTTTTT

J: TRBJ2-7
V: TRBV7-2
D: TRBD2
size: many
CDR3: CASSTGTSGRRVGYEQYF
DNA: TGTGCCAGCAGCACCGGGACTAGCGGGCGCCGGGTAGGATACGAGCAGTACTTC

J: TRBJ2-7
V: TRBV5-1
D: TRBD1
size: medium-sized
CDR3: CASSSRGLPGDEQYF
DNA: TGCGCCAGCAGCTCCAGGGGGCTGCCCGGAGACGAGCAGTACTTC

J: TRBJ1-2
V: TRBV7-9
D: TRBD1
size: many
CDR3: CASSFGQGASGYTF
DNA: TGTGCCAGCAGTTTCGGACAGGGAGCAAGTGGCTACACCTTC

J: TRBJ2-3
V: TRBV27
D: -
size: -
CDR3: CASAPGGHTDTQYF
DNA: TGTGCCAGCGCCCCAGGGGGGCACACAGATACGCAGTATTTT

J: TRBJ1-3
V: TRBV11-2
D: -
size: many
CDR3: CASSLDRTSRNTIYF
DNA: TGTGCCAGCAGCTTAGATCGCACAAGCAGAAACACCATATATTTT

J: TRBJ1-1
V: TRBV25-1
D: -
size: -
CDR3: CASRNQGLNTEAFF
DNA: TGTGCCAGCAGAAATCAGGGGCTGAACACTGAAGCTTTCTTT

J: TRBJ1-2
V: TRBV5-4
D: TRBD1
size: many
CDR3: CASSFTGAVYGYTF
DNA: TGTGCCAGCAGCTTCACAGGGGCAGTCTATGGCTACACCTTC